The 9 T cell receptor beta chains below come from one sample, sequenced in a study of cytomegalovirus exposure and HLA in healthy donors. In the PCR, 60 Vbeta and 13 Jbeta primers were used. Method: immunoSEQ multiplex PCR; TCRdb's copy keeps in-frame clones and lacks some. Among tens of thousands of clones listed, 72% were seen once. What was sequenced was PBMCs. These receptors originate from a man aged 25 to 45 in good health and CMV-seronegative.

V usage is TRBV5-1 and J usage is TRBJ1-1; the match to TRBD1 covers 10 bases. CDR3 length: 15 amino acids. The junction had 4 bases not matched to a gene; V was cut back by 2 bases and J by 3 bases. The V gene's germline CDR1 is SGHRS and CDR2 YFSETQ. CDR3 nucleotides: TGCGCCAGCAGCTTTGGGACAGGGGAGGACACTGAAGCTTTCTTT. Its protein product is CASSFGTGEDTEAFF.

The chain uses TRBV10-1 and TRBJ1-4, with D unclear. Deletions cut 3 bases from V and 7 bases from J, with 3 bases between. Germline lookup yields CDR1 WNHNN and CDR2 SYGVQD (reference sequence). The CDR3 runs to 11 residues. This chain's CDR3 is CASSDGEKLFF. CDR3 bases: TGCGCCAGCAGTGACGGTGAAAAACTGTTTTTT.

A few counts support this clone. The chain is built from TRBV6-1 and TRBJ2-3; TRBD1 agrees at 7 bases. The J segment lost 4 bases and the V segment lost 5 bases, leaving 9 bases of the junction unmatched. The V gene's germline CDR1 is MNHNS and CDR2 SASEGT. This CDR3 region has 15 residues. For the CDR3, the DNA is TGTGCCAGCAGTATACGTAACAGGGGTCCAGATACGCAGTATTTT. This codes for CASSIRNRGPDTQYF.

The chain combines TRBV11-2 with TRBJ2-7; unclear D gene. V was cut by 1 base and J by 7 bases, with 5 bases left in between. The CDR3 covers 11 residues. The germline V gene encodes CDR1 SGHAT and CDR2 FQNNGV. CDR3 region: CASSLGPEQYF. CDR3 sequence (DNA): TGTGCCAGCAGCTTAGGGCCGGAGCAGTACTTC.

This clone has just one count. The genes are TRBV5-4 and TRBJ2-5, with a tentative D call TRBD1 (6 bases). Trimming pared 3 bases from V and 0 bases from J, leaving 9 bases between. Germline assignment: CDR1 SGHNT and CDR2 YYREEE (reference sequence). This CDR3 region has 14 residues. CDR3 amino acids: CASSSGQYQETQYF. CDR3 coding DNA: TGTGCCAGCAGCTCAGGACAGTACCAAGAGACCCAGTACTTC.

This clone was found a few times. This chain uses TRBV6-5 with TRBJ2-7; 8 nucleotides align to TRBD1. CDR1 MNHEY and CDR2 SVGAGI come from the germline V gene. The CDR3 length is 14 residues. The ends lost 0 bases at V and 3 bases at J; junction bases unmatched: 1. Written as DNA, the CDR3 is TGTGCCAGCAGTTACTCGGACAGGGTCTACGAGCAGTACTTC. Protein product: CASSYSDRVYEQYF.

This chain uses TRBV5-6 with TRBJ1-2; no definite D call. Germline V gives CDR1 SGHDT, CDR2 YYEEEE. Trimming pared 0 bases from V and 8 bases from J, leaving 17 bases between. The CDR3 extends over 15 amino acids. DNA of the CDR3: TGTGCCAGCAGCTTGGGCCGCTATCGGCTAGGCGGCTACACCTTC. Its protein product is CASSLGRYRLGGYTF.

This clone has only one observation. The chain couples TRBV5-1 to TRBJ1-3; TRBD1 matches at 7 bases. The length of the CDR3 is 14 residues. After removal of 4 bases from V and 0 bases from J, the junction contained 1 base not matched to a gene. CDR1 and CDR2 (germline): SGHRS, YFSETQ. CDR3 sequence (DNA): TGCGCCAGCAGCCGGGACAGCTCTGGAAACACCATATATTTT. Encoded protein: CASSRDSSGNTIYF.

The chain employs TRBV7-8 and TRBJ1-1; 7 nucleotides align to TRBD1. The junction had 7 bases not matched to a gene; V was cut back by 5 bases and J by 1 base. CDR3 length equals 15 residues. Germline assignment: CDR1 SGHVS and CDR2 FQNEAQ. The CDR3 sequence is CASSPQGQKNTEAFF. The CDR3, as DNA: TGTGCCAGCAGCCCCCAGGGACAGAAGAACACTGAAGCTTTCTTT.